This T cell receptor (beta chain) was identified in a study of T cell changes during pregnancy in multiple sclerosis. Assay: immunoSEQ multiplex PCR; the TCRdb copy retains only in-frame clones and omits some. The top ten hold under 2.5% of the sample, which has tens of thousands of clones, more than 90% seen once. The CDR3 covers 14 residues. The germline V gene has CDR1 SEHNR and CDR2 FQNEAQ (reference sequence). Trimming cost V 3 bases and J 0 bases, with 8 bases left between them. The source was CD4+ T cells from peripheral blood mononuclear cells, collected after pregnancy. This clonotype originated in a female donor in good health, enrolled as a control in a pregnancy study. The chain links TRBV7-9 to TRBJ1-1, with unresolved D. The CDR3 bases are TGTGCCAGCAGCTTTTCGGGAATGAACACTGAAGCTTTCTTT. This codes for CASSFSGMNTEAFF.